The entry below describes one T cell receptor (beta chain). This sample also contains other DNA sequences that code for the same CDR3. The sample comes from a study of shared T cell receptors in the human thymus. CDR3 length: 11 residues. CDR1 and CDR2 from the germline V gene are DFQATT and SNEGSKA (reference sequence). Trimming left V 6 bases short and J 0 bases short, with 5 bases between. Libraries were prepared by immunoSEQ multiplex PCR; TCRdb keeps only in-frame clonotypes and omits some of them. The table records a few hundred thousand clones, approximately 95% of them present only once. Sequences were obtained from thymocytes. V and J are TRBV20-1 and TRBJ1-1; D unresolved. The clonotype was recovered from a human donor. CDR3 sequence (DNA): TGCAGTGCACGAATGAACACTGAAGCTTTCTTT. This encodes CSARMNTEAFF.